What follows is one T cell receptor (beta chain) and its context. Its antigen is as yet unknown. These data originate in a study of cytomegalovirus exposure and HLA in healthy donors. Study-wide results and caveats: According to the study, some 160 TCR beta chains were cytomegalovirus-associated.

The PCR used 60 Vbeta and 13 Jbeta primers. The table came from immunoSEQ multiplex PCR; TCRdb's copy has only in-frame clones and leaves some out. This repertoire shows some 170,000 clones, about 83% found once; its top ten account for less than 3.5%. V lost 5 bases and J lost 2; bases outside the gene matches: 7. Germline V gene lookup returns CDR1 SGHTA and CDR2 FQGNSA. CDR3 length equals 15 residues. V usage is TRBV7-2 and J usage is TRBJ2-5; TRBD1 matches at 8 bases. This receptor was obtained from a female donor in good health and CMV-seronegative. The material sequenced was PBMCs. CDR3 protein: CASSRQGMGQETQYF. Written as DNA, the CDR3 is TGTGCCAGCAGCCGACAGGGGATGGGGCAAGAGACCCAGTACTTC.